In its sample, the clone carrying this TCR beta chain was seen once. Libraries were prepared by immunoSEQ multiplex PCR; TCRdb keeps only in-frame clonotypes and omits some of them. The sample holds about 150,000 clones, 85% to 90% seen once. This sample was included in a study of blood T cell repertoires in COVID-19. Sequencing was performed on peripheral blood. The TCR originated in a man aged 50 or older with active COVID-19.

The CDR3 reads CASSLSTGTEQFF. The CDR3 nucleotides are TGTGCCAGCAGCCTATCGACAGGGACTGAGCAGTTCTTC. V and J are TRBV6-5 and TRBJ2-1; 7 bases map to TRBD1. The J segment lost 9 bases and the V segment lost 6 bases, leaving 8 bases of the junction unmatched. The V gene's germline CDR1 is MNHEY and CDR2 SVGAGI. The CDR3 totals 13 residues.